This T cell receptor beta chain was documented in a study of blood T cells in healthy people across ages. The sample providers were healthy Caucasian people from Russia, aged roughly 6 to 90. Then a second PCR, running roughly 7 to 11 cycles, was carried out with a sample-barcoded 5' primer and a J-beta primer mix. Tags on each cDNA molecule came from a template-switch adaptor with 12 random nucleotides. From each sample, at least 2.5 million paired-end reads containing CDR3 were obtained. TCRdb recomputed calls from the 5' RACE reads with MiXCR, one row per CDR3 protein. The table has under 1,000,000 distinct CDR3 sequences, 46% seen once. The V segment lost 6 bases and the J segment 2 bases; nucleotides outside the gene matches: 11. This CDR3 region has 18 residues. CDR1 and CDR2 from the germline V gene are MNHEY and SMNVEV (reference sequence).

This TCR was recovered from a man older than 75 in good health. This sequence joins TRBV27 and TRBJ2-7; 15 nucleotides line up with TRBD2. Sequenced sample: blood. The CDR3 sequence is CASRFYGLAGGKTYEQYF. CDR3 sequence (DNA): TGTGCCAGCAGATTCTACGGACTAGCGGGAGGGAAAACCTACGAGCAGTACTTC.